This TCR beta chain derives from a study of blood T cell repertoires in COVID-19. Study-wide context: Samples came from the United States, Italy and Spain, spanning acute and convalescent COVID-19. T cells, B-cell-depleted T cells, or PBMCs provided the cDNA or gDNA that served as material.

This clone has just one count. Authors' methods: Amplification from reference gene primers served as the basis for estimated nucleated cell counts. The data were produced by immunoSEQ multiplex PCR, yet TCRdb's version contains in-frame clones alone and is incomplete. V, J and clone size derive from that table, while D and trimming were established from the DNA sequence. In the table there are approximately 130,000 clones, about 85% of which are singletons. V was shortened by 5 bases and J by 8 bases, with 19 bases between the two germline ends. Germline CDR1 and CDR2: MNHEY and SMNVEV (reference sequence). CDR3 length equals 15 residues.

The chain uses TRBV27 and TRBJ1-5, with D possibly TRBD1 on 5 matching bases. The sample taken for sequencing was peripheral blood. This sequence was found in a human donor in a cohort sampled during active COVID-19. DNA for the CDR3: TGTGCCAGCAGTGCCGGGACGGGGGTTAGGGAGCCCCAGCATTTT. It is translated as CASSAGTGVREPQHF.